This TCR beta chain appears in the sequencing data of a study of blood T cell repertoires in COVID-19. Study details: PBMCs, B-cell-depleted T cells, or T cells provided the cDNA or gDNA that made up the material.

In the original analysis: Using reference gene primer amplification, nucleated cell counts were estimated. Method: immunoSEQ multiplex PCR; TCRdb's copy keeps in-frame clones and lacks some. V, J and clone size reflect that table, while D and trimming were determined from the DNA. The table lists about 480,000 clones, approximately 88% of them singletons, with less than 2% in the top ten. The V and J ends lost 7 bases and 5 bases, in that order; junction bases with no gene match: 25. The germline gives CDR1 SQVTM, CDR2 ANQGSEA. The CDR3 runs 19 residues. The sequencing sample was made of PBMCs or T cells enriched from blood (not recorded which). The sequence derives from a middle-aged woman who had recovered from COVID-19. The V gene is TRBV29-1, the J gene TRBJ2-5, with 10 bases aligning to TRBD2. Written as DNA, the CDR3 is TGCAGCGCCCCACAGCACCGGGTAAAAGCGGGAGGGCCTATCGAGACCCAGTACTTC. It encodes CSAPQHRVKAGGPIETQYF.